This T cell receptor (beta chain) was identified during a study of shared clonotypes between healthy human individuals. Worth noting for this clone: This sample includes further DNA sequences coding for the same CDR3.

The CDR3 runs to 14 residues. Germline CDR1 reads MNHEY; CDR2 reads SVGAGI. The trim removed 6 bases at V and 6 bases at J, leaving 4 bases unmatched. TCRdb keeps only in-frame clones here, not all; method: immunoSEQ multiplex PCR. This table has about 2.3 million clones, 85% to 95% appearing once. Adults of Caucasian background living in Nashville, Tennessee made up all donors. The sample consisted of naive CD4+ T cells from PBMCs. The sample's subset: CD45RA+ positively selected. The clonotype was recovered from a man younger than 30 in good health. Some clones in this sample may be carry-over from other donors' samples. J is TRBJ2-2 and V is TRBV6-5, with 10 positions matching TRBD2. The CDR3 region is CASRLAGRAGELFF. The CDR3 DNA reads TGTGCCAGCAGACTAGCGGGGCGGGCCGGGGAGCTGTTTTTT.